One and the same sample provided the 29 T cell receptor beta chains below, sequenced in a study of blood T cell repertoires in COVID-19 (dated by TCRdb to the early 2020s). The library came from the immunoSEQ multiplex PCR assay. Drawn from immuneACCESS, this table holds only the in-frame rearrangements with V and J called that TCRdb kept. Clones are partly lost; checked studies trace under half to an unresolved V gene and leave the rest unexplained. The sample table records roughly 80,000 clones; 60% to 80% of these occur just once. The ten largest account for 8.5% to 10% of the sample. Input material: peripheral blood. These receptors were taken from a human donor in a cohort sampled during active COVID-19.

The chain couples TRBV4-1 to TRBJ1-1; TRBD1 matches at 9 bases. Germline CDR1 and CDR2: MGHRA and YSYEKL. With 4 bases clipped from V and 0 bases from J, the junction kept 12 bases outside the gene matches. The CDR3 consists of 18 residues. CDR3 sequence: CASSLTGGAHEMNTEAFF. For the CDR3, the DNA is TGCGCCAGCAGCCTGACAGGGGGGGCCCACGAAATGAACACTGAAGCTTTCTTT.

The chain links TRBV19 to TRBJ1-5; 8 bases map to TRBD1. Germline CDR1 is LNHDA and CDR2 is SQIVND (reference sequence). After removal of 6 bases from V and 6 bases from J, the junction contained 10 bases not matched to a gene. This CDR3 is 15 amino acids long. The CDR3 is CASRLTGERSQPQHF. The CDR3 nucleotides are TGTGCCAGTAGACTGACAGGGGAGAGGAGTCAGCCCCAGCATTTT.

The rearrangement links TRBV5-5 to TRBJ2-7; D is unclear. Between the trimmed V and J ends, which lost 1 base and 0 bases, there was a span of 8 bases. The CDR3 runs 14 residues. The germline V gene has CDR1 SGHKS and CDR2 YYEKEE (reference sequence). The CDR3 is CASSLWQNSYEQYF. CDR3 in DNA: TGTGCCAGCAGCTTGTGGCAGAACTCCTACGAGCAGTACTTC.

This rearrangement joins TRBV5-1 to TRBJ2-1; D might be TRBD1 (5 bases). The V gene lost 0 bases and the J gene lost 6 bases, with 13 bases spanning the gap. CDR3 size: 15 residues. Germline V lookup: CDR1 SGHRS, CDR2 YFSETQ. DNA of the CDR3: TGCGCCAGCAGCTTGGTGACGGCTGGGGCCAATGAGCAGTTCTTC. Protein sequence: CASSLVTAGANEQFF.

This CDR3 is CASSPGTGDEKLFF. The CDR3 DNA reads TGTGCCAGCAGCCCCGGGACAGGGGATGAAAAACTGTTTTTT. The genes are TRBV7-9 and TRBJ1-4; TRBD1 aligns across 10 bases. The V segment lost 5 bases and the J segment 6 bases; nucleotides outside the gene matches: 3. The CDR3 is made up of 14 amino acids. The germline CDR1 and CDR2 sequences are SEHNR and FQNEAQ (reference sequence).

This chain connects TRBV15 to TRBJ1-6; 8 bases fit TRBD1. CDR1 and CDR2 (germline): LNHNV, YYDKDF (reference sequence). V lost 3 bases and J lost 5; bases outside the gene matches: 12. This CDR3 contains 18 residues. The CDR3 coding sequence is TGTGCCACCAGCAGGGTCACTGACAGGGGCGATAATAATTCACCCCTCCACTTT. Its translation is CATSRVTDRGDNNSPLHF.

As regards this clone: In the same sample, other DNA sequences code for this CDR3. As DNA, the CDR3 is TGTGCCAGCAGCTTGAGGGGGCTTGGAGAGACCCAGTACTTC. It is translated as CASSLRGLGETQYF. J is TRBJ2-5 and V is TRBV5-6, with 7 bases fitting TRBD1. The CDR3 is 14 amino acids. The V segment lost 1 base and the J segment 4 bases; nucleotides outside the gene matches: 4. From germline, CDR1 is SGHDT and CDR2 YYEEEE.

V usage is TRBV20-1 and J usage is TRBJ1-2; D call uncertain. The germline V gene encodes CDR1 DFQATT and CDR2 SNEGSKA (reference sequence). The CDR3 has 11 residues. V was shortened by 3 bases and J by 7 bases, with 9 bases between the two germline ends. CDR3 coding DNA: TGCAGTGCTAGTGAGGAGGGTGGCTACACCTTC. Protein sequence: CSASEEGGYTF.

V and J are TRBV10-3 and TRBJ1-5; 7 bases match TRBD1. CDR1 is ENHRY, CDR2 SYGVKD, per germline. The J segment lost 7 bases and the V segment lost 2 bases, leaving 11 bases of the junction unmatched. The CDR3 has 16 residues. CDR3 residues: CAISEVGRGDRQPQHF. The CDR3 DNA reads as TGTGCCATCAGTGAGGTCGGCAGGGGGGATAGACAGCCCCAGCATTTT.

The CDR3 reads CASSYQAGSTDTQYF. The DNA for the CDR3 is TGTGCCAGCAGTTACCAAGCGGGGAGCACAGATACGCAGTATTTT. V usage is TRBV6-2 or TRBV6-3 and J usage is TRBJ2-3; 7 bases fit TRBD2. The CDR3 runs 15 residues. V trimming: 2 bases; J trimming: 0 bases; junction bases outside the gene matches: 2. Germline loops: CDR1 MNHEY, CDR2 SVGEGT.

This clone came up once. The genes are TRBV5-6 and TRBJ1-2; 12 bases are a match to TRBD1. CDR1 is SGHDT and CDR2 is YYEEEE in the germline V gene. After removal of 1 base from V and 7 bases from J, the junction contained 5 bases not matched to a gene. This CDR3 spans 15 amino acids. The CDR3 sequence is CASSLQGQGAGGYTF. The CDR3 nucleotides read TGTGCCAGCAGCTTGCAGGGACAGGGGGCTGGTGGCTACACCTTC.

This clone was found a few times. This chain uses TRBV3-1 (or the pseudogene TRBV3-2) with TRBJ2-3, with 8 bases lining up with TRBD2. Germline lookup yields CDR1 LGHDT and CDR2 YNNKEL (reference sequence). The ends lost 4 bases at V and 6 bases at J; junction bases unmatched: 12. CDR3 size: 16 residues. The chain's CDR3 is CASSPRPTSVSDTQYF. In DNA form, the CDR3 reads TGTGCCAGCAGCCCCCGCCCGACTAGCGTAAGCGATACGCAGTATTTT.

This clone appeared a single time. DNA of the CDR3: TGTGCCAGTAGTCCCCTCGGACACCTCTCTGGGGCCAACGTCCTGACTTTC. Translation gives CASSPLGHLSGANVLTF. The chain links TRBV19 to TRBJ2-6; TRBD1 is a possible D gene (5 bases). The CDR3 runs 17 residues. CDR1 and CDR2 from the germline V gene are LNHDA and SQIVND (reference sequence). Trimming cost V 5 bases and J 0 bases, with 14 bases left between them.

V and J are TRBV11-3 and TRBJ2-7; 9 nucleotides line up with TRBD1. This CDR3 has 16 residues. The V and J ends lost 1 base and 2 bases, in that order; junction bases with no gene match: 6. CDR1 is SGHNT, CDR2 YENEEA, per germline. DNA of the CDR3: TGTGCCAGCAGCTTAGTGGGACAGGGTAGGGCCTACGAGCAGTACTTC. It yields the protein CASSLVGQGRAYEQYF.

The gene calls are TRBV9 and TRBJ2-1; 7 positions agree with TRBD1. V gave up 0 bases and J gave up 4 bases; unmatched junction bases: 4. Looked up from germline, CDR1 is SGDLS and CDR2 is YYNGEE. CDR3 size: 15 residues. CDR3 nucleotides: TGTGCCAGCAGCGTAGATGGGACAGCTTACAATGAGCAGTTCTTC. Its translation is CASSVDGTAYNEQFF.

The chain recombines TRBV28 with TRBJ2-6, with D tentatively TRBD1 (6 bases). The V gene's germline CDR1 is MDHEN and CDR2 SYDVKM. V lost 6 bases, J lost 0 bases, and 12 bases lay in between. The CDR3 sequence is 16 residues long. CDR3 coding DNA: TGTGCCAGCAGGGGGGACACCAGCTCTGGGGCCAACGTCCTGACTTTC. Amino acids: CASRGDTSSGANVLTF.

This clone appeared a single time. This CDR3 is CASSFVTGGMDTEAFF. CDR3 coding DNA: TGCGCCAGCAGCTTCGTGACAGGGGGCATGGACACTGAAGCTTTCTTT. The rearrangement links TRBV5-1 to TRBJ1-1, with TRBD1 matching over 10 bases. This CDR3 comprises 16 residues. V gave up 2 bases and J gave up 3 bases; unmatched junction bases: 7. CDR1 is SGHRS and CDR2 is YFSETQ in the germline V gene.

For the CDR3, the DNA is TGTGCCAGCAGTCAGGACAGGGGGCATGTGAATGAGCAGTTCTTC. This encodes CASSQDRGHVNEQFF. This chain uses TRBV6-6 with TRBJ2-1; TRBD1 matches at 11 bases. Germline V gene data show CDR1 as MNHNY and CDR2 as SVGAGI (reference sequence). The V and J ends lost 5 bases and 7 bases, in that order; junction bases with no gene match: 7. The CDR3 runs to 15 residues.

This rearrangement joins TRBV3-1 (or the pseudogene TRBV3-2) to TRBJ1-1; D is unclear. Per germline, CDR1 LGHDT and CDR2 YNNKEL (reference sequence). The V gene lost 0 bases and the J gene lost 1 base, with 15 bases spanning the gap. The CDR3 length is 17 residues. CDR3 nucleotide sequence: TGTGCCAGCAGCCAAGATCTTGAGGGTCGGGAGAACACTGAAGCTTTCTTT. Amino acid sequence: CASSQDLEGRENTEAFF.

The CDR3 nucleotides are TGTGCCAGCAGCTTGGTCGGTTCAGGGGCCAACGTCCTGACTTTC. Translation: CASSLVGSGANVLTF. The V and J genes are TRBV5-4 and TRBJ2-6; D is undetermined. The CDR3 has 15 residues. Germline assignment: CDR1 SGHNT and CDR2 YYREEE (reference sequence). Trimming removed 0 bases from V and 4 bases from J, with 8 bases in between.

The chain combines TRBV5-1 with TRBJ2-3; 9 nucleotides match TRBD2. CDR1 is SGHRS, CDR2 YFSETQ, per germline. CDR3 length equals 15 residues. The V gene end was trimmed by 5 bases and the J gene end by 1 base; junction bases not matched to a gene: 5. In DNA, the CDR3 is TGCGCCAGCAGGCGGGGGGGTTCGGGCACAGATACGCAGTATTTT. Translated: CASRRGGSGTDTQYF.

This clone was observed a single time. This sequence joins TRBV18 and TRBJ2-7; D uncertain. Germline CDR1 and CDR2: KGHSH and LQKENI. V was pared by 4 bases and J by 4 bases, with 11 bases between. The CDR3 extends over 13 amino acids. The CDR3 coding sequence is TGTGCCAGCTCACGAAGCGTTGGGTACGAGCAGTACTTC. Translating gives CASSRSVGYEQYF. The variable domain in full, completed from reference TRBV18 and TRBJ2-7, reads NAGVMQNPRHLVRRRGQEARLRCSPMKGHSHVYWYRQLPEEGLKFMVYLQKENIIDESGMPKERFSAEFPKEGPSILRIQQVVRGDSAAYFCASSRSVGYEQYFGPGTRLTVT.

V is TRBV7-3 and J is TRBJ2-1; D may be TRBD1 (6 bases). V lost 3 bases and J 3 bases, leaving 12 bases between the germline ends. This CDR3 has 15 residues. The germline CDR1 and CDR2 sequences are SGHTA and FQGTGA. The CDR3 nucleotides are TGTGCCAGCAGCTTGCTAGGGGGTAGCTACAATGAGCAGTTCTTC. It is translated as CASSLLGGSYNEQFF.

V usage is TRBV3-1 (or the pseudogene TRBV3-2) and J usage is TRBJ2-5; 8 positions agree with TRBD2. Trimming removed 4 bases from V and 1 base from J; junction bases left unmatched: 20. The germline gives CDR1 LGHDT, CDR2 YNNKEL (reference sequence). This CDR3 has 20 residues. The CDR3 is CASSRIAGQSRSRGQETQYF. The DNA of the CDR3 is TGTGCCAGCAGCCGAATAGCGGGACAATCTAGGTCCCGGGGCCAAGAGACCCAGTACTTC.

The CDR3 reads CASRMSTGGFEKLFF. The CDR3, as DNA: TGTGCCAGCAGAATGTCCACAGGGGGCTTTGAAAAACTGTTTTTT. The V and J genes are TRBV2 and TRBJ1-4, with TRBD1 identical over 9 bases. The CDR3 sequence is 15 residues long. Germline V gene data show CDR1 as SNHLY and CDR2 as FYNNEI. V trimming: 6 bases; J trimming: 7 bases; junction bases outside the gene matches: 9.

This clone occurred a few times. Here the CDR3 reads CASSLGRRNTEAFF. Written as DNA, the CDR3 is TGTGCCAGCAGCTTGGGGAGGCGGAACACTGAAGCTTTCTTT. V and J are TRBV5-6 and TRBJ1-1; no reliable D call. Germline V lookup: CDR1 SGHDT, CDR2 YYEEEE. This CDR3 contains 14 residues. The germline V and J ends were trimmed by 0 bases and 1 base, with 7 bases remaining between them.

The J gene is TRBJ2-2, the V gene TRBV4-2, with D possibly matching TRBD1 (5 bases). Between the trimmed V and J ends, which lost 1 base and 6 bases, there was a span of 18 bases. There are 17 residues in the CDR3. Germline V gives CDR1 LGHNA, CDR2 YNFKEQ. The CDR3 spells CASSQGYRQFSPGELFF. The DNA of the CDR3 is TGTGCCAGCAGCCAAGGCTATAGACAGTTCTCGCCCGGGGAGCTGTTTTTT.

The chain carries TRBV7-8 and TRBJ2-7, with D possibly TRBD2 on 5 matching bases. The CDR3 is made up of 15 amino acids. CDR1 is SGHVS, CDR2 FQNEAQ, per germline. Deletions cut 7 bases from V and 0 bases from J, with 16 bases between. The CDR3 spells CASIPFGVISYEQYF. CDR3 bases: TGTGCCAGCATCCCGTTCGGGGTAATCTCCTACGAGCAGTACTTC.

The chain recombines TRBV20-1 with TRBJ2-3; 7 bases agree with TRBD1. Looked up from germline, CDR1 is DFQATT and CDR2 is SNEGSKA (reference sequence). The CDR3 contains 11 residues. Trimming took 6 bases from V and 11 from J; bases not matched to a gene: 8. Written as DNA, the CDR3 is TGCAGTGCAACGACAGGGCGAATGCAGTATTTT. It yields the protein CSATTGRMQYF.